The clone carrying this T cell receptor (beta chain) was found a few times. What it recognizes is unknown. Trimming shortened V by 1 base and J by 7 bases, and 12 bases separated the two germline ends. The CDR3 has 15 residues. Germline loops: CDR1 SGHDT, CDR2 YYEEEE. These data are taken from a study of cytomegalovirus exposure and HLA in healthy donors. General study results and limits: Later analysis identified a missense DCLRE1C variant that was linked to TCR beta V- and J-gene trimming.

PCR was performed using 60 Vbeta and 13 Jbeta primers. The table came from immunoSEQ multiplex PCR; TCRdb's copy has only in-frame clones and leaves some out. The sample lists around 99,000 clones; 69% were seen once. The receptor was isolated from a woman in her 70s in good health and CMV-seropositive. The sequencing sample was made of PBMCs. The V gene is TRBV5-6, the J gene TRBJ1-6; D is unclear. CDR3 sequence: CASSLFGVVNSPLHF. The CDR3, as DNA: TGTGCCAGCAGCTTGTTCGGGGTCGTAAATTCACCCCTCCACTTT. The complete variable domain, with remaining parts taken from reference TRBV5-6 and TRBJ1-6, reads DAGVTQSPTHLIKTRGQQVTLRCSPKSGHDTVSWYQQALGQGPQFIFQYYEEEERQRGNFPDRFSGHQFPNYSSELNVNALLLGDSALYLCASSLFGVVNSPLHFGNGTRLTVT.